A single sample gave rise to the 24 T cell receptor beta chains below, sequenced in a study of blood T cells in healthy people across ages. Together with a sample-barcoded 5' primer, a J-beta primer mix was included in a second PCR lasting roughly 6 to 12 cycles. TCRdb analysed the 5' RACE reads with MiXCR anew, one entry per CDR3 protein. Found here are nearly 800,000 distinct CDR3 sequences, about 56% of them singletons; the top ten hold 25% to 30%. The sample comprised blood. The receptors stem from a man between 40 and 49 years old in good health.

This clonotype was recorded many times. The chain joins TRBV12-3 or TRBV12-4 to TRBJ2-7; D unresolved. The V end lost 1 base, the J end lost 3 bases, and 4 bases lay between the germline ends. The CDR3 contains 12 residues. CDR3 nucleotide sequence: TGTGCCAGCAGTTTAGACGTCTACGAGCAGTACTTC. Amino acids: CASSLDVYEQYF.

This clonotype was seen once. The V gene is TRBV2, the J gene TRBJ2-5; D possibly uses TRBD1 or TRBD2 (6 bases each). Germline V gene lookup returns CDR1 SNHLY and CDR2 FYNNEI. V was cut by 8 bases and J by 4 bases, with 20 bases left in between. This CDR3 has 15 amino acids. CDR3 sequence (DNA): TGTGCCAGCGGTCCGGGGGCAGGTGGGGGAGAGACCCAGTACTTC. Protein sequence: CASGPGAGGGETQYF.

V usage is TRBV14 and J usage is TRBJ2-7; unclear D gene. The J call may be in error: the DNA end matches TRBJ2-5 better. CDR1 is SGHDN, CDR2 FVKESK, per germline. The CDR3 has 14 residues. In nucleotides, the CDR3 is TGTGCCAGCAGCCAAGCGTGGCACTTGGAGACCCAGTACTTC. This sequence encodes CASSQAWHLETQYF.

This clonotype came up a few times. The V and J genes are TRBV4-1 and TRBJ2-1; TRBD2 might be the D (6 bases). CDR3 length: 14 residues. V gave up 4 bases and J gave up 6 bases, with 13 bases separating them. Germline V gene data show CDR1 as MGHRA and CDR2 as YSYEKL. CDR3 DNA sequence: TGCGCCAGCAGCCGCAACCAGGGAGGCAATGAGCAGTTCTTC. Amino acids: CASSRNQGGNEQFF.

The chain employs TRBV29-1 and TRBJ2-7; possible D gene TRBD1, 7 bases. CDR3 length: 17 amino acids. The V gene lost 1 base and the J gene lost 7 bases, with 26 bases spanning the gap. The germline gives CDR1 SQVTM, CDR2 ANQGSEA. Here the CDR3 reads CSVEGRRQGGMYNEQYF. In DNA form, the CDR3 reads TGCAGCGTTGAAGGTAGAAGACAGGGAGGAATGTACAATGAGCAGTACTTC.

The rearrangement joins TRBV20-1 to TRBJ2-5; D is possibly TRBD1 (6 bases). Per the germline V gene, CDR1 is DFQATT and CDR2 is SNEGSKA (reference sequence). Trimming left V 2 bases short and J 11 bases short, with 15 bases between. The CDR3 covers 12 residues. The CDR3 region is CSARTRGNEQYF. The CDR3 DNA reads as TGCAGTGCTAGAACCAGGGGCAATGAGCAGTACTTC.

Only one count was recorded for this clonotype. This rearrangement joins TRBV27 to TRBJ2-2; a possible D gene is TRBD2 (6 bases). V was clipped by 1 base and J by 5 bases, with 8 bases between them. The CDR3 extends over 14 amino acids. The germline gives CDR1 MNHEY, CDR2 SMNVEV (reference sequence). The CDR3: CASSLWAGTGELFF. CDR3 DNA sequence: TGTGCCAGCAGTTTATGGGCGGGAACCGGGGAGCTGTTTTTT.

This sequence joins TRBV6-1 and TRBJ2-3, with 10 bases lining up with TRBD1. Trimming took 0 bases from V and 7 from J; bases not matched to a gene: 10. Germline CDR1 reads MNHNS; CDR2 reads SASEGT. The CDR3 is 17 residues long. The CDR3 DNA reads TGTGCCAGCAGTGAAGCGGGGGGACAGGGGAGGCTGAATACGCAGTATTTT. This codes for CASSEAGGQGRLNTQYF.

This rearrangement joins TRBV6-2 or TRBV6-3 to TRBJ1-5; TRBD1 is a possible D gene (5 bases). The germline CDR1 and CDR2 sequences are MNHEY and SVGEGT. Trimming shortened V by 5 bases and J by 7 bases, and 15 bases separated the two germline ends. The CDR3 spans 14 residues. Written as DNA, the CDR3 is TGTGCCAGCAGTGACAGTTTGGGGAACCAGCCCCAGCATTTT. This translates into CASSDSLGNQPQHF.

This clonotype turned up a few times. The rearrangement joins TRBV27 to TRBJ2-1; 12 bases map to TRBD2. Germline CDR1 reads MNHEY; CDR2 reads SMNVEV (reference sequence). The V segment lost 6 bases and the J segment 9 bases; nucleotides outside the gene matches: 9. The length of the CDR3 is 15 residues. CDR3 sequence (DNA): TGTGCCAGCAGGACGTCTAGCGGGGGGGCTAGTGAGCAGTTCTTC. Encoded protein: CASRTSSGGASEQFF.

Only a few counts were recorded for this clonotype. The chain recombines TRBV29-1 with TRBJ2-5, with 13 positions matching TRBD2. Germline CDR1 SQVTM, CDR2 ANQGSEA. Trimming at V came to 5 bases and at J to 5 bases, leaving 20 bases not matched to a gene. CDR3 length: 19 amino acids. CDR3 in amino acids: CSVLVLGLAGVDASETQYF. Here the CDR3 DNA reads TGCAGCGTTTTAGTACTAGGACTAGCGGGAGTTGACGCTAGCGAGACCCAGTACTTC.

V is TRBV9 and J is TRBJ2-7; D might be TRBD1 or TRBD2, each matching 5 bases. Per germline, CDR1 SGDLS and CDR2 YYNGEE. V lost 0 bases to trimming and J lost 1 base, with 14 bases between them. This CDR3 is built from 16 residues. The CDR3 protein is CASSVGQGPKSYEQYF. DNA for the CDR3: TGTGCCAGCAGCGTAGGGCAGGGACCAAAATCCTACGAGCAGTACTTC.

This clonotype was picked up a small number of times. The genes are TRBV2 and TRBJ2-7, with D hard to call. The V gene lost 2 bases and the J gene lost 4 bases, with 3 bases spanning the gap. Germline V gene sequence: CDR1 SNHLY, CDR2 FYNNEI. The CDR3 consists of 11 residues. This CDR3 is CASSEWYEQYF. CDR3 bases: TGTGCCAGCAGTGAATGGTACGAGCAGTACTTC.

This rearrangement joins TRBV6-1 to TRBJ2-5; TRBD2 matches 9 bases. V lost 7 bases, J lost 2 bases, and 14 bases stayed unmatched. The germline gives CDR1 MNHNS, CDR2 SASEGT. This CDR3 spans 17 amino acids. The CDR3 protein is CASNDPSGVGPQETQYF. The CDR3 DNA reads TGTGCCAGCAATGATCCTAGCGGGGTCGGGCCGCAAGAGACCCAGTACTTC.

In its sample, this clonotype was seen many times. The J gene is TRBJ1-2, the V gene TRBV6-5; 7 nucleotides match TRBD1. With 5 bases clipped from V and 5 bases from J, the junction kept 2 bases outside the gene matches. The germline gives CDR1 MNHEY, CDR2 SVGAGI. CDR3 length equals 12 residues. CDR3 bases: TGTGCCAGCAGTCCAGGGGGATATGGCTACACCTTC. It is translated as CASSPGGYGYTF.

V is TRBV24-1 and J is TRBJ2-5; 12 bases are a match to TRBD2. J lost 11 bases, V lost 5 bases, and 11 bases had no gene match. Germline CDR1 reads KGHDR; CDR2 reads SFDVKD. The length of the CDR3 is 15 residues. CDR3 protein: CATSASGRAYNEQYF. The CDR3 DNA follows: TGTGCCACCAGTGCTAGCGGGAGGGCCTACAATGAGCAGTACTTC.

This clonotype has more than one count but fewer than ten. The rearrangement uses TRBV5-1 and TRBJ2-5; 8 bases align to TRBD1. The CDR3 has 16 residues. CDR1 SGHRS and CDR2 YFSETQ come from the germline V gene. Germline trimming cut 0 bases from V and 0 bases from J; bases unmatched to any gene: 4. Written as DNA, the CDR3 is TGCGCCAGCAGCTTGGGTAGGACAGGGAACCAAGAGACCCAGTACTTC. Amino acid sequence: CASSLGRTGNQETQYF.

This clonotype was seen ten or more times. The gene calls are TRBV6-5 and TRBJ1-1, with a weak D call TRBD1 (5 bases). This CDR3 comprises 14 residues. Germline V CDR1 and CDR2: MNHEY, SVGAGI. V shed 5 bases and J shed 3 bases, with 13 bases lying between them. Written as DNA, the CDR3 is TGTGCCAGCAGTCGGGTGGGGCGGGACACTGAAGCTTTCTTT. Amino acids: CASSRVGRDTEAFF.

V and J are TRBV15 and TRBJ1-2; D is unresolved. Germline CDR1 LNHNV, CDR2 YYDKDF (reference sequence). CDR3 length: 14 residues. V was cut by 3 bases and J by 2 bases, with 10 bases left in between. This CDR3 reads CATSSTETNYGYTF. CDR3 sequence (DNA): TGTGCCACCAGCAGCACAGAAACCAACTATGGCTACACCTTC.

The chain uses TRBV5-6 and TRBJ2-7, with 12 nucleotides matching TRBD2. Germline CDR1 is SGHDT and CDR2 is YYEEEE. Trimming cost V 2 bases and J 3 bases; bases outside gene matches: 9. CDR3 length: 17 amino acids. The CDR3 DNA reads as TGTGCCAGCAGCTTAACCGCACTAGCGGGGGGTAACTACGAGCAGTACTTC. As protein: CASSLTALAGGNYEQYF.

The chain couples TRBV20-1 to TRBJ1-4; 7 bases map to TRBD1. The V gene's germline CDR1 is DFQATT and CDR2 SNEGSKA (reference sequence). This CDR3 has 14 amino acids. After removal of 6 bases from V and 0 bases from J, the junction contained 4 bases not matched to a gene. CDR3 sequence (DNA): TGCAGTGCGATCGACAGGGCAACTAATGAAAAACTGTTTTTT. Translation gives CSAIDRATNEKLFF.

This clonotype was seen at least ten times. V usage is TRBV7-2 and J usage is TRBJ1-5, with 12 bases lining up with TRBD1. The V segment lost 5 bases and the J segment 4 bases; nucleotides outside the gene matches: 6. Germline lookup yields CDR1 SGHTA and CDR2 FQGNSA. The CDR3 has 16 residues. The CDR3 spells CASSPGTGGSNQPQHF. The CDR3 DNA reads TGTGCCAGCAGCCCAGGGACAGGGGGCTCAAATCAGCCCCAGCATTTT.

V is TRBV12-3 or TRBV12-4 and J is TRBJ1-1; D is perhaps TRBD1 (6 bases). This CDR3 comprises 14 residues. V gave up 6 bases and J gave up 1 base, with 12 bases separating them. For the CDR3, the DNA is TGTGCCAGCAGATACTGGACAGAGAACACTGAAGCTTTCTTT. Its protein is CASRYWTENTEAFF.

Regarding this clonotype: Germline and junction disagree at one end, which may indicate a read error. The V call is TRBV6-5, the J call TRBJ2-1; TRBD2 matches at 7 bases. From germline, CDR1 is MNHEY and CDR2 SVGAGI. This CDR3 region has 12 residues. CDR3 sequence (DNA): TGTGCCGGCAGTTTGGGGGGGTATGAGCAGTTCTTC. It specifies CAGSLGGYEQFF.